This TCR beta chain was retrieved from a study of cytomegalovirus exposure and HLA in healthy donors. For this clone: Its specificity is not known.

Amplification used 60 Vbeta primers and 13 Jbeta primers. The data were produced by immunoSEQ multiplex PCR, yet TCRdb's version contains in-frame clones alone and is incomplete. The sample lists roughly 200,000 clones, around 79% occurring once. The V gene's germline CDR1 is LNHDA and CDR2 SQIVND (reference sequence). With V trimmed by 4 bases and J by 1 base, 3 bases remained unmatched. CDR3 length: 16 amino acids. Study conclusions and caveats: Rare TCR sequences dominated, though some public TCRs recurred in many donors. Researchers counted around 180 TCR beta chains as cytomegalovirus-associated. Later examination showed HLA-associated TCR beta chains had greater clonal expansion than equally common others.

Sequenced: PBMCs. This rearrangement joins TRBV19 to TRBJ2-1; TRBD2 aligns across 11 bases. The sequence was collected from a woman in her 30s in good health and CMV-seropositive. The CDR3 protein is CASSTIAGGSYNEQFF. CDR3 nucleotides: TGTGCCAGTAGTACCATAGCGGGAGGGTCCTACAATGAGCAGTTCTTC.